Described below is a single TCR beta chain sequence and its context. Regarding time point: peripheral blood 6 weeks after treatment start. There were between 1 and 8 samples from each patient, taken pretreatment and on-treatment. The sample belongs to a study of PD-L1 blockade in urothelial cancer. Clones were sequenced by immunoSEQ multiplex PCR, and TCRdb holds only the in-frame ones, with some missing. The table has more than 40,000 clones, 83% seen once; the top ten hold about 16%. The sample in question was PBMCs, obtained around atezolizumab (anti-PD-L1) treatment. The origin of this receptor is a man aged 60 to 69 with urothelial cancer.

The DNA for the CDR3 is TGCGCCAGCAGCCAACAGACAGGGACTGGCTACACCTTC. It translates to CASSQQTGTGYTF. This chain uses TRBV4-1 with TRBJ1-2, with 7 bases fitting TRBD1. The germline V gene has CDR1 MGHRA and CDR2 YSYEKL. The CDR3 covers 13 residues. Trimming removed 2 bases from V and 7 bases from J; junction bases left unmatched: 4.